A single sample gave rise to the 2 T cell receptor beta chains below, sequenced in a study of T-cell reconstitution after alpha-beta-depleted transplantation in children. Researchers prepared the TCRbeta library using unique molecular identifiers, the study reports. TCRdb itself ran the PCR reads through MiXCR, one entry per CDR3 protein. This table holds tens of thousands of distinct CDR3 sequences, 4.9% found once. Source: PBMCs, mostly from graft donor cells, taken 180 days after TCRalphabeta/CD19-depleted stem cell transplant. Receptors were obtained from a boy younger than two who had a stem cell transplant for acute myeloid leukemia, so the T cells may come from the graft donor.

There are many counts of this clonotype. J is TRBJ1-2 and V is TRBV5-1, with TRBD1 as a possible D gene (6 bases). The CDR3 sequence is 15 residues long. CDR1 is SGHRS and CDR2 is YFSETQ in the germline V gene. V dropped 0 bases and J dropped 0 bases, with 9 bases sitting between them. The CDR3 protein is CASSLDRTANYGYTF. The CDR3 DNA sequence: TGCGCCAGCAGCTTGGACCGGACAGCTAACTATGGCTACACCTTC.

Ten or more counts support this clonotype. V and J are TRBV20-1 and TRBJ2-5; 8 bases are a match to TRBD1. V was clipped by 1 base and J by 5 bases; unmatched bases: 9. CDR3 length: 15 residues. CDR1 DFQATT and CDR2 SNEGSKA come from the germline V gene (reference sequence). CDR3 amino acids: CSARGPPGGGETQYF. As DNA, the CDR3 is TGCAGTGCTAGAGGTCCCCCAGGGGGCGGTGAGACCCAGTACTTC.